The clone carrying this T cell receptor beta chain was observed many times. The antigen is unknown. TCRdb itself ran the 5' RACE reads through MiXCR, one entry per CDR3 protein. Seen here are 500,000 or so distinct CDR3 sequences, about 5.7% observed once, and the top ten hold 3.5%. The data stem from a study of CD8 T cells in ankylosing spondylitis. Overall study findings and caveats: Reportedly, significant enrichment of disease-linked clones occurred in matched ankylosing spondylitis synovial fluid. Certain motif variants had earlier been reported in reactive arthritis synovial fluid and blood. About eight highly homologous variants made up a TCR beta motif that seemed to typify ankylosing spondylitis blood.

Germline-derived CDR1 and CDR2 are ENHRY and SYGVKD. J gave up 2 bases and V 9 bases, and 10 bases lay outside the gene matches. This CDR3 contains 15 residues. The chain is built from TRBV10-3 and TRBJ2-3; 8 positions agree with TRBD2. Sequencing was carried out using blood, either unsorted or a sorted T cell fraction (not recorded which). This sequence was found in a male donor with ankylosing spondylitis. CDR3 region: CAIGFSRGDTDTQYF. The CDR3 coding sequence is TGTGCCATTGGCTTCTCGCGGGGGGACACAGATACGCAGTATTTT.